A selection of T cell receptor beta chains follows, all from one sample in a study of control samples from healthy donors and cancer patients. Assay used: immunoSEQ multiplex PCR; TCRdb lists only in-frame clones, some missing. Of about 77,000 clones in the sample, about 92% were seen once. The sequenced material came from blood. The receptors derive from a woman aged 55-70 years in good health. The CDR3 runs from the conserved cysteine through the conserved F or W. D genes are given only for firm matches. Rows may omit the clone size; those that give it use once, few, many or a size class.

V gene: TRBV19; J gene: TRBJ2-4; D gene: TRBD1; clone size: .; CDR3 DNA: TGTGCCAGTGCGACAGGGTACGGAAACATTCAGTACTTC; CDR3 protein: CASATGYGNIQYF
V gene: TRBV7-6; J gene: TRBJ2-3; D gene: TRBD1; clone size: .; CDR3 DNA: TGTGCCAGCAGCGTGATGGGACAGGGTTTCACAGATACGCAGTATTTT; CDR3 protein: CASSVMGQGFTDTQYF
V gene: TRBV5-8; J gene: TRBJ2-1; D gene: .; clone size: .; CDR3 DNA: TGTGCCAGCAGCAAGCGGACATCCCCTCGGGAGAATGAGCAGTTCTTC; CDR3 protein: CASSKRTSPRENEQFF
V gene: TRBV28; J gene: TRBJ1-4; D gene: .; clone size: .; CDR3 DNA: TGTGCCAGCAGGCCGGGACAATTGACTAATGAAAAACTGTTTTTT; CDR3 protein: CASRPGQLTNEKLFF
V gene: TRBV11-2; J gene: TRBJ1-1; D gene: .; clone size: .; CDR3 DNA: TGTGCCAGCAGCCAATCCGACCGCAACACTGAAGCTTTCTTT; CDR3 protein: CASSQSDRNTEAFF
V gene: TRBV4-1; J gene: TRBJ1-5; D gene: TRBD1; clone size: once; CDR3 DNA: TGCGCCAGCAGCCGGACAGGGGGCAATCAGCCCCAGCATTTT; CDR3 protein: CASSRTGGNQPQHF
V gene: TRBV9; J gene: TRBJ1-3; D gene: .; clone size: .; CDR3 DNA: TGTGCCAGCAGCATTTACAGTGGGGCGGAGGGAAACACCATATATTTT; CDR3 protein: CASSIYSGAEGNTIYF
V gene: TRBV18; J gene: TRBJ1-5; D gene: TRBD1; clone size: .; CDR3 DNA: TGTGCCAGCTCACCAGCAACAGGGGAAGCGGGAGGTAGCAATCAGCCCCAGCATTTT; CDR3 protein: CASSPATGEAGGSNQPQHF
V gene: TRBV5-4; J gene: TRBJ2-5; D gene: TRBD1; clone size: .; CDR3 DNA: TGTGCCAGCAGCCCCGACAGGGCAGTTGAGACCCAGTACTTC; CDR3 protein: CASSPDRAVETQYF
V gene: TRBV6-1; J gene: TRBJ1-5; D gene: .; clone size: .; CDR3 DNA: TGTGCCAGCAGTGATTACAGCGGCCAGCCCCAGCATTTT; CDR3 protein: CASSDYSGQPQHF
V gene: TRBV10-3; J gene: TRBJ2-7; D gene: TRBD2; clone size: .; CDR3 DNA: TGTGCCATCACGTCGGAGGCTAGCGGGCCAACCGGCGAGCAGTACTTC; CDR3 protein: CAITSEASGPTGEQYF
V gene: TRBV19; J gene: TRBJ2-7; D gene: TRBD2; clone size: .; CDR3 DNA: TGTGCCAGTAGTCCGCGGACTAGCGGCTCCTACGAGCAGTACTTC; CDR3 protein: CASSPRTSGSYEQYF